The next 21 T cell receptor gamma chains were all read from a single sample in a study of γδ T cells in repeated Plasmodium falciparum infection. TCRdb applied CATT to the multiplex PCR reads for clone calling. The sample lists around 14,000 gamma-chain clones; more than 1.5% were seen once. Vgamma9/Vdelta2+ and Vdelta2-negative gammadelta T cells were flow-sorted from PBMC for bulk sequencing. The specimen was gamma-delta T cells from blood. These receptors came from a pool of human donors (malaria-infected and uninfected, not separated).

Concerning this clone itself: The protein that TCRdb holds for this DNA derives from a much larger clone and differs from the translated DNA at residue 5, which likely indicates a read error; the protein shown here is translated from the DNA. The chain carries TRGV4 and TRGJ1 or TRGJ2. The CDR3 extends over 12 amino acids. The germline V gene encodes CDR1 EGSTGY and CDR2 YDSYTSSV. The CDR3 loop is CATWNGLYKKLF. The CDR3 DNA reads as TGTGCCACCTGGAATGGGCTTTATAAGAAACTCTTT.

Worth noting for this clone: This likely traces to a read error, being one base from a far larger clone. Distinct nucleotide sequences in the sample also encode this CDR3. The CDR3 region has the DNA TGTGCTTTGTGGGAGGTAGGATTATTGGATTATAAGAAACTCTTT. It translates to CALWEVGLLDYKKLF. The V gene is TRGV9, the J gene TRGJ1 or TRGJ2. CDR1 and CDR2 from the germline V gene are GITISATS and ISYDGTV (reference sequence). The CDR3 has 15 residues.

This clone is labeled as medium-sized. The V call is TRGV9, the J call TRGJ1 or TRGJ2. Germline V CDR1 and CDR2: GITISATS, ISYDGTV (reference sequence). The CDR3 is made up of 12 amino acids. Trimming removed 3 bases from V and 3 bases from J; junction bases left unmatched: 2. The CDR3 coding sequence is TGTGCCTTGTGGGAGTCTTATTATAAGAAACTCTTT. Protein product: CALWESYYKKLF.

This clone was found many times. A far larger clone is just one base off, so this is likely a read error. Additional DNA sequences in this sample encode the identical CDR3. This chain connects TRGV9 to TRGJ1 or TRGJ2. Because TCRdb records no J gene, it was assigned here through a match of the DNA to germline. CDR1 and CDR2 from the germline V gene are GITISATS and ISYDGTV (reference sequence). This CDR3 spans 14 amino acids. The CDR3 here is CALWGDSNYYKKLF. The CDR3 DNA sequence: TGTGCCTTATGGGGCGATTCGAATTATTATAAGAAACTCTTT.

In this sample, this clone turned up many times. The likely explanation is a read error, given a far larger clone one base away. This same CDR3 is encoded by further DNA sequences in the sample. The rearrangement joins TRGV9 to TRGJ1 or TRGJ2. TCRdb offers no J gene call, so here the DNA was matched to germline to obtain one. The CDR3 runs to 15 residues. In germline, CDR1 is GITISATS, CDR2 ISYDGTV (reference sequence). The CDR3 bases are TGTGCCTTGTGGGAGTTGCCGATTTTCTATTACAAGAAACTCTTT. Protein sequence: CALWELPIFYYKKLF.

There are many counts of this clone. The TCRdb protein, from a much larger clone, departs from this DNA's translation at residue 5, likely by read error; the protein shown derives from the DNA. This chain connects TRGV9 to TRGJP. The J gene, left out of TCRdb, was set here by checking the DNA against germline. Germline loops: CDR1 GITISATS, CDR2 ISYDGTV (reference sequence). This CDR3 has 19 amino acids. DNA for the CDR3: TGTGCCTTGTGGGGGGTGGAATTCTCGCAAGAGTTGGGCAAAAAAATCAAGGTATTT. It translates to CALWGVEFSQELGKKIKVF.

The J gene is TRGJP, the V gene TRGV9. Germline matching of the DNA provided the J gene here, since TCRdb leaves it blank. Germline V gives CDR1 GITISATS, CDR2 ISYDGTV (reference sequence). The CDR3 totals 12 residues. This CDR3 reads CATELGKKIKVF. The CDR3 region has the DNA TGTGCGACTGAGTTGGGCAAAAAAATCAAGGTATTT.

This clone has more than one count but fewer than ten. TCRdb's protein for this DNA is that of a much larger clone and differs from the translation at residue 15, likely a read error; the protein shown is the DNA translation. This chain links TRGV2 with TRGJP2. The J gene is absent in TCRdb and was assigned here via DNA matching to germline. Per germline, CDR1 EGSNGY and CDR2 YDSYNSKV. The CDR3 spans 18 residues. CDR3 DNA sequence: TGTGCCACCTGGGACGGGCTCGGAATAAATAGTAGTGATTGGGTCAAGACGTTT. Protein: CATWDGLGINSSDWVKTF.

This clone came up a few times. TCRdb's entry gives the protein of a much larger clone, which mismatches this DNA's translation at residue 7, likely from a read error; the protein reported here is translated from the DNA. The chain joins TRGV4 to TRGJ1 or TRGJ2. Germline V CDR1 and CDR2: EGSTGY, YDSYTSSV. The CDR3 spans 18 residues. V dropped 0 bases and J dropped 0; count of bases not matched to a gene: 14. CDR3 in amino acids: CATWDGSTPLQNYYKKLF. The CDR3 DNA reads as TGTGCCACCTGGGATGGGTCCACTCCACTCCAGAATTATTATAAGAAACTCTTT.

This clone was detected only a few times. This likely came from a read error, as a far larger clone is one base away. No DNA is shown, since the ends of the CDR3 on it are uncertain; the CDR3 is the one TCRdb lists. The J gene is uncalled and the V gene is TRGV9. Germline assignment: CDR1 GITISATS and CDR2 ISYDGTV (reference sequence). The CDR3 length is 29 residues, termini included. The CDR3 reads CALWEVRSNSLAVEQHLLSQVSIGRIQHF.

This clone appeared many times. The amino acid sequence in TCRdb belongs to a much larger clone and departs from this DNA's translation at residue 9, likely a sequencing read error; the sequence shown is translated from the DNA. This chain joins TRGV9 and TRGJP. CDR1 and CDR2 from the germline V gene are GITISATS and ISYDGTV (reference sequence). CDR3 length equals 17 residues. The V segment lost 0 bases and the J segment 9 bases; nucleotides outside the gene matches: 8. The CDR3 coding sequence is TGTGCCTTGTGGGAGGTGCAAGTTAGGTTGGGCAAAAAAATCAAGGTATTT. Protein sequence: CALWEVQVRLGKKIKVF.

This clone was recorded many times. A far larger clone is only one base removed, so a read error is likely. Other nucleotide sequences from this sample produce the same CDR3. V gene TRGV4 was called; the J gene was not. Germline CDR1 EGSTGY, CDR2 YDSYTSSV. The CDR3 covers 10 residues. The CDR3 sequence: CATWEHGLVF. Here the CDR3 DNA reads TGTGCCACCTGGGAGCACGGTTTGGTCTTT.

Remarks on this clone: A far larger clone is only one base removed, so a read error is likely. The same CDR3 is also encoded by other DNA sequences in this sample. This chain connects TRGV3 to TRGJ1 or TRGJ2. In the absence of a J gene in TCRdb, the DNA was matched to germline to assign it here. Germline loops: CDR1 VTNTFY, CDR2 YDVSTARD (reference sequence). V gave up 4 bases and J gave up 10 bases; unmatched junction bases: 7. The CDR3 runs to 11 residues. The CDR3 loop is CATWDKTKKLF. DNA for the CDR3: TGTGCCACCTGGGATAAAACCAAGAAACTCTTT.

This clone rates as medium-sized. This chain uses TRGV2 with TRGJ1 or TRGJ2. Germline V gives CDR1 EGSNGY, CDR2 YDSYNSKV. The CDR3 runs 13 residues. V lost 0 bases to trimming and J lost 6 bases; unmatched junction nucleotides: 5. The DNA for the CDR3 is TGTGCCACCTGGGACGGGCTATCTTATAAGAAACTCTTT. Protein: CATWDGLSYKKLF.

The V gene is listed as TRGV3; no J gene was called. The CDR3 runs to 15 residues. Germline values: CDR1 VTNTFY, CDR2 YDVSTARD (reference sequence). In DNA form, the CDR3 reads TGTGCCACATGGGAAAGGACCATTCGTTATTATAAGAAAATATTT. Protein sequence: CATWERTIRYYKKIF.

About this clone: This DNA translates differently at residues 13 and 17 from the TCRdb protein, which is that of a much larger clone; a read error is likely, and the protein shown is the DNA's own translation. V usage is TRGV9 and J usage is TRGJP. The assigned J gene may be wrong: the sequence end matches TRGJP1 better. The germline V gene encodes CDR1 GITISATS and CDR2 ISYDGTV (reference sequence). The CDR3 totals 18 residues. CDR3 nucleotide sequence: TGTGCCTTGTGGCAGGTGAGCCGGCAAGAGTTGGGCAGAAAAATCAAGATATTT. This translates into CALWQVSRQELGRKIKIF.

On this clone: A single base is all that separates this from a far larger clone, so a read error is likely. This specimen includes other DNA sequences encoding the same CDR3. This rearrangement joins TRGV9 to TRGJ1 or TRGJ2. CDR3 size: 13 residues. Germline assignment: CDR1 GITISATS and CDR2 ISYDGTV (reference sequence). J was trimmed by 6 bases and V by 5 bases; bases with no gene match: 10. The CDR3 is CALWVRPFYKKLF. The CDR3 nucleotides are TGTGCCTTGTGGGTACGGCCTTTTTATAAGAAACTCTTT.

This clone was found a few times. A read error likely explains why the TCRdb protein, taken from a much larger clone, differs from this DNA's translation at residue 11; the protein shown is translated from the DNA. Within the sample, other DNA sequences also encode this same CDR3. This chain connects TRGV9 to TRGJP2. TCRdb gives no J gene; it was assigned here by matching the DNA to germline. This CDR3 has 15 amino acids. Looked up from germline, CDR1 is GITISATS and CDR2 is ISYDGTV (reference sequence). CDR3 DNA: TGTGCCTTGTGGGAGCCGGTCGGTAGTGATTGTATCAAGACGTTT. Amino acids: CALWEPVGSDCIKTF.

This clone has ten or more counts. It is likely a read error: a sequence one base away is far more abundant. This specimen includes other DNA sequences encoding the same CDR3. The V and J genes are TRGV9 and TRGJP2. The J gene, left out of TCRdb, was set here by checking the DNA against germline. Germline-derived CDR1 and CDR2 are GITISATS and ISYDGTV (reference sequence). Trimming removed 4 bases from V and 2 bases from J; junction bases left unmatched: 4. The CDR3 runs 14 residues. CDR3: CALWEGSSDWIKTF. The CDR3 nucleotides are TGTGCCTTGTGGGAAGGGAGTAGTGATTGGATCAAGACGTTT.

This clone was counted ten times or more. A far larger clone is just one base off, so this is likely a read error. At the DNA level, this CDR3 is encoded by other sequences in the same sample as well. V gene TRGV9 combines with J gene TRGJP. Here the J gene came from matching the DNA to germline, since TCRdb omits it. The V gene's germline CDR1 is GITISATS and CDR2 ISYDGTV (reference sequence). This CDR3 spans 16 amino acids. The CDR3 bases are TGTGCCTTGTGGGAGGCAGAAGAGTTGGGCAAAAAGATCAAGGTATTT. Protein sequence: CALWEAEELGKKIKVF.

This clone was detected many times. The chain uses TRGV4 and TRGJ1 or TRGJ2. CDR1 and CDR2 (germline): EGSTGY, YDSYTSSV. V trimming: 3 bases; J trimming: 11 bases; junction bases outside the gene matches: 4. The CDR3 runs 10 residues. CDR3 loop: CATWDTEKLF. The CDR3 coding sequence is TGTGCCACCTGGGATACGGAGAAACTCTTT.